This T cell receptor beta chain is from a study of blood T cell repertoires in COVID-19. On the study more broadly: The cDNA or gDNA used as material had been derived from T cells, B-cell-depleted T cells, or PBMCs.

Per the original methods: Estimates of nucleated cell counts were drawn from the amplification of reference gene primers. The protocol was immunoSEQ multiplex PCR, while the TCRdb copy is restricted to in-frame clones and leaves out a portion. That table is the source of V, J and clone size, and D and trimming were worked out from the DNA. The table includes approximately 45,000 clones, 73% detected once. This CDR3 comprises 13 residues. Germline-derived CDR1 and CDR2 are LNHDA and SQIVND (reference sequence). Trimming removed 5 bases from V and 8 bases from J, with 12 bases in between. This chain links TRBV19 with TRBJ1-4, with unresolved D. The specimen sequenced was peripheral blood. This TCR was recovered from a man older than 75 with acute or convalescent COVID-19. The CDR3 nucleotides read TGTGCCAGTAGTCCTGACGTCGGGGAAAAACTGTTTTTT. This gives the protein CASSPDVGEKLFF. Together with reference TRBV19 and TRBJ1-4, the CDR3 gives the full variable domain: DGGITQSPKYLFRKEGQNVTLSCEQNLNHDAMYWYRQDPGQGLRLIYYSQIVNDFQKGDIAEGYSVSREKKESFPLTVTSAQKNPTAFYLCASSPDVGEKLFFGSGTQLSVL.